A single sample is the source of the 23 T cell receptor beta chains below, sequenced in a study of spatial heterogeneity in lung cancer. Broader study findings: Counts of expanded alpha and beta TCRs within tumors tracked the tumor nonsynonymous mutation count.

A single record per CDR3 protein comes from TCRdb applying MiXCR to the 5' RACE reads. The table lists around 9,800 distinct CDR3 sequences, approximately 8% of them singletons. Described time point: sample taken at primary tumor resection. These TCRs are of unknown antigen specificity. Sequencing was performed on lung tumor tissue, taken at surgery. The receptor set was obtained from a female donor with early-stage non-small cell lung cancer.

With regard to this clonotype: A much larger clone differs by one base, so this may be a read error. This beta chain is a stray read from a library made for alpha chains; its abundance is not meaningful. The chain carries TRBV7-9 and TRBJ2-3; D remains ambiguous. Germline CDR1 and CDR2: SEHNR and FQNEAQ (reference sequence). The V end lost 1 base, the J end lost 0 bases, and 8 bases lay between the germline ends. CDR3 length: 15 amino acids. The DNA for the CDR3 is TGTGCCAGCAGCTTAGGGGTCAGTAGCACAGATACGCAGTATTTT. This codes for CASSLGVSSTDTQYF.

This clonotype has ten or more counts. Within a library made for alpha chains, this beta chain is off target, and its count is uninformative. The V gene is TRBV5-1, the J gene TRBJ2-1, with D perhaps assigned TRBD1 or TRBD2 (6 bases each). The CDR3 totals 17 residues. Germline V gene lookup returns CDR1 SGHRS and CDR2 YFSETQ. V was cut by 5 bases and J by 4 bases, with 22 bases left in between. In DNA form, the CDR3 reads TGCGCCAGCAGTCCTACAAGGGCCCCGGGGGCATACAATGAGCAGTTCTTC. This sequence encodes CASSPTRAPGAYNEQFF.

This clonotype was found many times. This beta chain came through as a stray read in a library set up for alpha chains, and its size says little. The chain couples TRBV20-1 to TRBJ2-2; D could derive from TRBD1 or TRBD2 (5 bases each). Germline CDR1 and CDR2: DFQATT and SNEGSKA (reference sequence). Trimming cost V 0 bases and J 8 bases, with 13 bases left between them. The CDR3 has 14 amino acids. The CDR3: CSARDPGPEGELFF. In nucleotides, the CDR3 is TGCAGTGCTAGAGATCCGGGGCCTGAGGGGGAGCTGTTTTTT.

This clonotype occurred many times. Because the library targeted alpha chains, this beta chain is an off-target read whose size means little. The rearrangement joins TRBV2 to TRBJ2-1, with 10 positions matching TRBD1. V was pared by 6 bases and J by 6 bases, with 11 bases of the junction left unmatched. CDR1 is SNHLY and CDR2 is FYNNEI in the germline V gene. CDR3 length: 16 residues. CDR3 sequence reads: CASRETGGGDRNEQFF. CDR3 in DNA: TGTGCCAGCAGAGAGACAGGGGGCGGAGATCGCAATGAGCAGTTCTTC.

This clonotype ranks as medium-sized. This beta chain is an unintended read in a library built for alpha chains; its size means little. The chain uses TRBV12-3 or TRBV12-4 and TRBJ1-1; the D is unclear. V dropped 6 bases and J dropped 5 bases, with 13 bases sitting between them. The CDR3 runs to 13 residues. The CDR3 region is CASSLLSRTEAFF. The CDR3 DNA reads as TGTGCCAGCAGCCTACTCTCGAGGACTGAAGCTTTCTTT.

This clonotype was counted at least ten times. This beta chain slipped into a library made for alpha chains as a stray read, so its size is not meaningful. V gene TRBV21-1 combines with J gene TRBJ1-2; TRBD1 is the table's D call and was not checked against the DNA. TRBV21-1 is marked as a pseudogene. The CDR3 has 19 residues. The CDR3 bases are TGTGCCAGCAGCAAAAAAAGCCGGGACAGGGGCCGGTTGGGCTATGGCTACACCTTC. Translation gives CASSKKSRDRGRLGYGYTF.

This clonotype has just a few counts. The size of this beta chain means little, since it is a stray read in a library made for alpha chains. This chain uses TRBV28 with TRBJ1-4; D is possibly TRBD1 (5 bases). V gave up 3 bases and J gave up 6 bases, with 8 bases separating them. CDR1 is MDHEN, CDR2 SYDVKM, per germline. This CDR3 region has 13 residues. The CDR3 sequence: CASSLGTDEKLFF. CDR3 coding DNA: TGTGCCAGCAGTTTGGGGACGGATGAAAAACTGTTTTTT.

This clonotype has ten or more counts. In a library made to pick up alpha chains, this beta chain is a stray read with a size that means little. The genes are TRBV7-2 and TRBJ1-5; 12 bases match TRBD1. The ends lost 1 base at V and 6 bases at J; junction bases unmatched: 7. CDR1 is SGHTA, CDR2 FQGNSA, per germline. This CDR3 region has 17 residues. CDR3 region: CASSLVGGTGGIQPQHF. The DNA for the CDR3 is TGTGCCAGCAGCTTAGTAGGAGGGACAGGGGGCATTCAGCCCCAGCATTTT.

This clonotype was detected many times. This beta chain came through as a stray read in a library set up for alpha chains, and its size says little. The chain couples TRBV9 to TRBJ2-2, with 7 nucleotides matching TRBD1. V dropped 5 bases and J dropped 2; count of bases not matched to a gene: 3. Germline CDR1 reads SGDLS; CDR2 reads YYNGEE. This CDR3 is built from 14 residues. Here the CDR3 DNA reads TGTGCCAGCAGAGACAGGGTCAACACCGGGGAGCTGTTTTTT. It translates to CASRDRVNTGELFF.

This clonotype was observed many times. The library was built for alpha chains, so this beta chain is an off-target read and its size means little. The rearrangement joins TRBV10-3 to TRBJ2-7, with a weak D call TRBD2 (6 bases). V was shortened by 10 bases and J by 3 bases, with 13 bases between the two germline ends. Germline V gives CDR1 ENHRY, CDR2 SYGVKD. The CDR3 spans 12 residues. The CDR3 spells CATGTLSYEQYF. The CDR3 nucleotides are TGTGCCACAGGGACTCTAAGCTACGAGCAGTACTTC.

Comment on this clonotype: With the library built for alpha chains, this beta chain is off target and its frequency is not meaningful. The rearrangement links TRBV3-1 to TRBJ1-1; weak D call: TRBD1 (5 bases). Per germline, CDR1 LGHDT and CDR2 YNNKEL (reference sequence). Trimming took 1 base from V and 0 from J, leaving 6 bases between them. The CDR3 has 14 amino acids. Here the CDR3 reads CASSQAQVNTEAFF. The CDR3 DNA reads TGTGCCAGCAGCCAAGCACAGGTGAACACTGAAGCTTTCTTT. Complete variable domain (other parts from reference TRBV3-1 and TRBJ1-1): DTAVSQTPKYLVTQMGNDKSIKCEQNLGHDTMYWYKQDSKKFLKIMFSYNNKELIINETVPNRFSPKSPDKAHLNLHINSLELGDSAVYFCASSQAQVNTEAFFGQGTRLTVV.

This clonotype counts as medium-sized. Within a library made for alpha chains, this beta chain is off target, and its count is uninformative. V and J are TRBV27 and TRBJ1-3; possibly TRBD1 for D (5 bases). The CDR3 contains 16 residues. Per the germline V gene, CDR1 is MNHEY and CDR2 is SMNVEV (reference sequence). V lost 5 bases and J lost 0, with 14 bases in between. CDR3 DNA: TGTGCCAGCAGTCCCGTCTGGGGGAACTCTGGAAACACCATATATTTT. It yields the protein CASSPVWGNSGNTIYF.

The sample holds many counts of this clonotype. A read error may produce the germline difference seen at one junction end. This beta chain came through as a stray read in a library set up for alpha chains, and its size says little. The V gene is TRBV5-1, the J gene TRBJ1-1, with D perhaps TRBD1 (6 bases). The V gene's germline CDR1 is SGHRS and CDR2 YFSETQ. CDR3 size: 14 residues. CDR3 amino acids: CASSSGQQNTGAFF. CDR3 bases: TGCGCCAGCAGCTCGGGACAACAGAACACTGGAGCTTTCTTT.

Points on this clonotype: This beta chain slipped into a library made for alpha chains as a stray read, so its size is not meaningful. The CDR3 region has the DNA TGTGCCAGCAGTTCACAAAACACAGGGAACGGCTACACCTTC. It encodes CASSSQNTGNGYTF. The chain couples TRBV28 to TRBJ1-2; tentatively, D is TRBD1 (6 bases). The CDR3 runs to 14 residues. The ends were cut back, 4 bases at V and 8 bases at J, with 17 bases in the middle. Germline lookup yields CDR1 MDHEN and CDR2 SYDVKM.

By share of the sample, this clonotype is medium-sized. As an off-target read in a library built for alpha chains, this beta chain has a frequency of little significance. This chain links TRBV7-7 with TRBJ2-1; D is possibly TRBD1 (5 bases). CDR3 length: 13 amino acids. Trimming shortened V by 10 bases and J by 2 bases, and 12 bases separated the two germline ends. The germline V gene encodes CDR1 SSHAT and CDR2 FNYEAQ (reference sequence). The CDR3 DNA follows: TGTGCCATCACCGACAGCGCCTACAATGAGCAGTTCTTC. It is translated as CAITDSAYNEQFF.

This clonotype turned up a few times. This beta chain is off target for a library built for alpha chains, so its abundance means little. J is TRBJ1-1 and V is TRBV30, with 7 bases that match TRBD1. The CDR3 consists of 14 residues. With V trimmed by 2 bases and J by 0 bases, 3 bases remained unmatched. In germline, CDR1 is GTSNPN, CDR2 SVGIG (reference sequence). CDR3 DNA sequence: TGTGCCTGGAGTCCAGGACAGGTGAACACTGAAGCTTTCTTT. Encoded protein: CAWSPGQVNTEAFF.

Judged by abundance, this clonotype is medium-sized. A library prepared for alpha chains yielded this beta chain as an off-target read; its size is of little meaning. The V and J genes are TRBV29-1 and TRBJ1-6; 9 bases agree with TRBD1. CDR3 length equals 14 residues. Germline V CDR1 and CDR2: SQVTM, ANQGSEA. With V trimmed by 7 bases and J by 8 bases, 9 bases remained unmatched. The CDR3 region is CSAGTGSGDSPLHF. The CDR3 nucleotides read TGCAGCGCCGGGACAGGGTCGGGGGATTCACCCCTCCACTTT.

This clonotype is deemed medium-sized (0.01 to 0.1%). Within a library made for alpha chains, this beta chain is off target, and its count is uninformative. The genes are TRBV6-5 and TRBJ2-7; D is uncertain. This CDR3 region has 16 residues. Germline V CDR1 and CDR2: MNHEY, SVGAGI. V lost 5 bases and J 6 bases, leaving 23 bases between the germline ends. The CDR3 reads CASSLPPDGGSGEQYF. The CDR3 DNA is TGTGCCAGCAGTCTCCCGCCGGACGGCGGTAGTGGCGAGCAGTACTTC.

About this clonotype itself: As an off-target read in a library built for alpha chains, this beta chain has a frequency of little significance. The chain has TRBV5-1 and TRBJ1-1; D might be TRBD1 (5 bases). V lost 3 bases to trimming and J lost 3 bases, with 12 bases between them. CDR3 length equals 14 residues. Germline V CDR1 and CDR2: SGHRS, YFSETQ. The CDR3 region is CASSWDLRDTEAFF. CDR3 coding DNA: TGCGCCAGCAGCTGGGACCTCCGGGACACTGAAGCTTTCTTT.

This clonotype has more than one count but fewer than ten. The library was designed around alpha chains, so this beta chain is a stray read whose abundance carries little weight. CDR3 coding DNA: TGCAGTGCTCGACCACCTAGCGGGGGGGCCGGGCAGGGGACCCAGTACTTC. Translation: CSARPPSGGAGQGTQYF. The J gene is TRBJ2-5, the V gene TRBV20-1; 12 bases are shared with TRBD2. The CDR3 runs to 17 residues. The germline gives CDR1 DFQATT, CDR2 SNEGSKA (reference sequence). With V trimmed by 5 bases and J by 7 bases, 17 bases remained unmatched.

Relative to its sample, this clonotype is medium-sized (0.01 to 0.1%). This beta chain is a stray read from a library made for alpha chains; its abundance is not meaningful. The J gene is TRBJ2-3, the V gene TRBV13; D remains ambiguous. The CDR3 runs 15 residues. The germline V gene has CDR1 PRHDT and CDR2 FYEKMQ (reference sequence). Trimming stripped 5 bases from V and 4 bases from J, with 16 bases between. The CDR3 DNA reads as TGTGCCAGCAGCATCCAGGCCCGGTTGGCAGATACGCAGTATTTT. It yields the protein CASSIQARLADTQYF. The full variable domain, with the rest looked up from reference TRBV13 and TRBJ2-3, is AAGVIQSPRHLIKEKRETATLKCYPIPRHDTVYWYQQGPGQDPQFLISFYEKMQSDKGSIPDRFSAQQFSDYHSELNMSSLELGDSALYFCASSIQARLADTQYFGPGTRLTVL.

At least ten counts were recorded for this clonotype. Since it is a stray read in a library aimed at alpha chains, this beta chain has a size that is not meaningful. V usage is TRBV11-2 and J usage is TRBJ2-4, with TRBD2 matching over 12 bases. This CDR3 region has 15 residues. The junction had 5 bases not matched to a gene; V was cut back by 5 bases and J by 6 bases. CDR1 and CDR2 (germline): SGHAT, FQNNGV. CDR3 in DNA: TGTGCCAGCAGCCCTAGCGGGGGGGCCGGAAACATTCAGTACTTC. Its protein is CASSPSGGAGNIQYF.

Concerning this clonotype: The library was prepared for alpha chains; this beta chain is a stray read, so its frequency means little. In DNA form, the CDR3 reads TGTGCCAGCTCCAACCGCGAGGGGTCCTACGAGCAGTACTTC. Its protein product is CASSNREGSYEQYF. This chain links TRBV18 with TRBJ2-7; D is tentatively TRBD1 or TRBD2 (5 bases each). Per germline, CDR1 KGHSH and CDR2 LQKENI. This CDR3 has 14 residues. V shed 6 bases and J shed 1 base, with 13 bases lying between them. The full variable domain, rest sourced from reference TRBV18 and TRBJ2-7, is NAGVMQNPRHLVRRRGQEARLRCSPMKGHSHVYWYRQLPEEGLKFMVYLQKENIIDESGMPKERFSAEFPKEGPSILRIQQVVRGDSAAYFCASSNREGSYEQYFGPGTRLTVT.